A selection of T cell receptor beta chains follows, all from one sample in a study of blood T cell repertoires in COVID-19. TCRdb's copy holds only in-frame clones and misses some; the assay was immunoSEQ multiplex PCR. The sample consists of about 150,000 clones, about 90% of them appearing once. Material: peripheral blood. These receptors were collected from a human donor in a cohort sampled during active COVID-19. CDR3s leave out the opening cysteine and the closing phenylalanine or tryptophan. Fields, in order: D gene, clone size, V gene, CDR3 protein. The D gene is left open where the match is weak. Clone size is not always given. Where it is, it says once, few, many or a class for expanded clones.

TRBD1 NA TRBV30 AWSGKGAYQETQY
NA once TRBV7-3 ASSLLGQPNSPLH
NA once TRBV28 ASSFSGNRGYT
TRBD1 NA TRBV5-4 ASSKTGEDYGYT
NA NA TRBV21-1 ASSPPGPEGTGELF
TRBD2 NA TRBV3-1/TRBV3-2 ASSQAGLAGRQGNEQY
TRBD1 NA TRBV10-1 ASSARQGHLASSYNEQF
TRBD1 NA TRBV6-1 ASSDMRGRLEAF
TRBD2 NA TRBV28 ASRAGGHEQY
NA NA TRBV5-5 ASSLGARRNTIY
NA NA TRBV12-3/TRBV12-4 ADQRGGDDTQY
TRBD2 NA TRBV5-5 ASSPLAGVSYNEQF
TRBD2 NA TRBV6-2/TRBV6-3 ASSPRWGGRATDTQY
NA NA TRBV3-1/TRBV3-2 ASSQVPGYGYT
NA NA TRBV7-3 ASSDYGTGQETQY
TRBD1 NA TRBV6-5 ASRPGQINQPQH
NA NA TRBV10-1 ASSESGRYEQY
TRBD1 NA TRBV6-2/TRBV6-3 ASSWISGQGSQPQH
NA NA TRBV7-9 ASTLGDYEQY
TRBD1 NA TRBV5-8 ASSLTAGTGGHYEQY
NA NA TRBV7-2 ASSQQQGFDQPQH
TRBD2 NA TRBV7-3 ASSSLAGGQVDEQF